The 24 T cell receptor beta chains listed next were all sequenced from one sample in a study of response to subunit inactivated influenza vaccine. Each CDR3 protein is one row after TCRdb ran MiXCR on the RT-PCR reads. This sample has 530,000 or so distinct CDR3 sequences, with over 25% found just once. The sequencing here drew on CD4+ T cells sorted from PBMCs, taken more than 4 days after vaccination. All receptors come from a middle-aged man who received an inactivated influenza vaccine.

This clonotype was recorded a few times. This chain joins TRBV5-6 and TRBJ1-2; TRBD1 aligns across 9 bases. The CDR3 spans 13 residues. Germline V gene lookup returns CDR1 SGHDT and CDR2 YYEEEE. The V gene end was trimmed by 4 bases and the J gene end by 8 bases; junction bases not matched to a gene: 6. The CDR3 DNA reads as TGTGCCAGCAGCGTGGACAGGGGACGCGGCTACACCTTC. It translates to CASSVDRGRGYTF.

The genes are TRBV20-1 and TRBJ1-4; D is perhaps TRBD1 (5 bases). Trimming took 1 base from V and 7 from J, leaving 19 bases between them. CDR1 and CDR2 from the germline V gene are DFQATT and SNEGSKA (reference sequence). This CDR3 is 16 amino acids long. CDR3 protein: CSARAAGGGHSEKLFF. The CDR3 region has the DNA TGCAGTGCTAGAGCCGCGGGGGGAGGACATAGTGAAAAACTGTTTTTT.

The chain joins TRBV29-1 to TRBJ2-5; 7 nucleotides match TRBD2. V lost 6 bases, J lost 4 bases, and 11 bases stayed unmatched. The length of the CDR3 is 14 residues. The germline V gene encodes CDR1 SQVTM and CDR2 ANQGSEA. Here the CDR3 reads CSVGRLRERETQYF. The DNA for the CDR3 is TGCAGCGTGGGAAGATTGCGGGAGCGAGAGACCCAGTACTTC.

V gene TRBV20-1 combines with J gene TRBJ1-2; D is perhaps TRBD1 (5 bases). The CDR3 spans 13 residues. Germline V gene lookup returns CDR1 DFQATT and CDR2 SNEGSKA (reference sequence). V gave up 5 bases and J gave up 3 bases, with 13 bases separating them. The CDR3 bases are TGCAGTGCTTCCGGAGAGACAGACTATGGCTACACCTTC. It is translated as CSASGETDYGYTF.

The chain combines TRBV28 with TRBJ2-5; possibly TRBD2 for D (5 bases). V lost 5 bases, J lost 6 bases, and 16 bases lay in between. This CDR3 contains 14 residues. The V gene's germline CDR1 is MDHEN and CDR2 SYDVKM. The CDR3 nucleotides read TGTGCCAGCAGTACGACGGTCCCGGGGAAGACCCAGTACTTC. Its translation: CASSTTVPGKTQYF.

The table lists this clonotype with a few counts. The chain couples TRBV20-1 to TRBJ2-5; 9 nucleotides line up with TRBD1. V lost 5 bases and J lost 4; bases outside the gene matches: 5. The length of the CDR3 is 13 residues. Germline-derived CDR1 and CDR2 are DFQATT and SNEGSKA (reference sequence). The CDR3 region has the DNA TGCAGTGCTGGGAAGACAGGGGGAGAGACCCAGTACTTC. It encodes CSAGKTGGETQYF.

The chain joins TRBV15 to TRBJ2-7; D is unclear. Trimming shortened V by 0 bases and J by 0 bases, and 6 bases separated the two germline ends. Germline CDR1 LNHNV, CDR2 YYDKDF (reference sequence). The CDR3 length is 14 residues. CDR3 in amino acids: CATSRDKSSYEQYF. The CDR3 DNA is TGTGCCACCAGCAGAGATAAGAGCTCCTACGAGCAGTACTTC.

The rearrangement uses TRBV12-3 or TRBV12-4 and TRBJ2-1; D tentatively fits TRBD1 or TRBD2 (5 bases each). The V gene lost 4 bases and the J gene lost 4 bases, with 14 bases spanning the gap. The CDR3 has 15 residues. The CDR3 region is CASSWGTVYYNEQFF. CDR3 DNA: TGTGCCAGCAGTTGGGGGACGGTCTATTACAATGAGCAGTTCTTC.

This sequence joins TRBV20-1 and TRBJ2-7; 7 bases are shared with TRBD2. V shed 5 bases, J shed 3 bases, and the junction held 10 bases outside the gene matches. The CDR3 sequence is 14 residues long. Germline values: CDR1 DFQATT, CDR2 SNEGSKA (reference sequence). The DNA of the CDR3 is TGCAGTGCTCACTTAGCTAGCGGTAACTACGAGCAGTACTTC. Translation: CSAHLASGNYEQYF.

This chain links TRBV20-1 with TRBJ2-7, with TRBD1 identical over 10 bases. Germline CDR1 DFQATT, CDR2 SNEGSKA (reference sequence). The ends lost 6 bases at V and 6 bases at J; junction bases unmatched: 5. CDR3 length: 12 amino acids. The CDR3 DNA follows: TGCAGTGCCCCGGACAGGGGGAGCGAGCAGTACTTC. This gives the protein CSAPDRGSEQYF.

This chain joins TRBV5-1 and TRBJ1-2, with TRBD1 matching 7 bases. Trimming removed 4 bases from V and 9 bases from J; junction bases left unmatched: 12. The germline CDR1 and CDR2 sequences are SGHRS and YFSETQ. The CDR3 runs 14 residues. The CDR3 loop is CASSEGTAPGSYTF. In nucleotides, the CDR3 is TGCGCCAGCAGCGAAGGGACAGCCCCGGGGAGCTACACCTTC.

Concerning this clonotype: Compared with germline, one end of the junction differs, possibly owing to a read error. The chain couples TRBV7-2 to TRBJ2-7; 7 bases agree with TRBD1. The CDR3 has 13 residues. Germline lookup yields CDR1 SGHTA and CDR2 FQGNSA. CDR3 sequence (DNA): TGTGCCAGCAGCTTTAGGACCGACAGGGTCATGAACTTC. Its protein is CASSFRTDRVMNF.

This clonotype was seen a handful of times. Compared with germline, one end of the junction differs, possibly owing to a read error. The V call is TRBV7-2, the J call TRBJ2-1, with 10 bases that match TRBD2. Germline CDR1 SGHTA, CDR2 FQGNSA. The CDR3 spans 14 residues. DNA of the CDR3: TGTGCCAGCAGCCTAGCGGGAGAGTACAATGAGCAGTTCTTC. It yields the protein CASSLAGEYNEQFF.

The CDR3 is CSARVWGGRNEQFF. The CDR3 DNA follows: TGCAGTGCTAGAGTTTGGGGGGGTCGGAATGAGCAGTTCTTC. The chain joins TRBV20-1 to TRBJ2-1; 7 bases are a match to TRBD2. This CDR3 contains 14 residues. Germline CDR1 reads DFQATT; CDR2 reads SNEGSKA (reference sequence). V dropped 1 base and J dropped 7; count of bases not matched to a gene: 7.

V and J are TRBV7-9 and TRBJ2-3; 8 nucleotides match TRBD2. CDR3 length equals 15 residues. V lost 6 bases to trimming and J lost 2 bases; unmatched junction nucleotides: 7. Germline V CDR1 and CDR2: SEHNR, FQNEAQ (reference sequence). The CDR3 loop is CASSTLAGNTDTQYF. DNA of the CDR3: TGTGCCAGCAGTACTCTAGCGGGTAACACAGATACGCAGTATTTT.

The CDR3, as DNA: TGCGCCAGCAGGGGAGCGGGAGTGGGCACAGATACGCAGTATTTT. Translated: CASRGAGVGTDTQYF. The chain uses TRBV5-1 and TRBJ2-3; TRBD2 matches 8 bases. V lost 5 bases, J lost 1 base, and 6 bases stayed unmatched. Germline CDR1 reads SGHRS; CDR2 reads YFSETQ. The CDR3 is 15 residues long.

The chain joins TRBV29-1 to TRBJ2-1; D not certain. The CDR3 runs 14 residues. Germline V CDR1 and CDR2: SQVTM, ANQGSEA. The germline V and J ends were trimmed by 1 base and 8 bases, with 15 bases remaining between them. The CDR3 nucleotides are TGCAGCGTTGAAGGCCGTTTGGGTTTCTATGAGCAGTTCTTC. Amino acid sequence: CSVEGRLGFYEQFF.

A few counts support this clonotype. CDR3 nucleotides: TGTGCCAGCAGACTCGGGACTAGCGGGAGTCGCGAGCAGTACTTC. It specifies CASRLGTSGSREQYF. This rearrangement joins TRBV2 to TRBJ2-7; 14 bases agree with TRBD2. From germline, CDR1 is SNHLY and CDR2 FYNNEI. The CDR3 spans 15 residues. Unmatched junction bases numbered 7, after V lost 6 bases and J lost 6 bases.

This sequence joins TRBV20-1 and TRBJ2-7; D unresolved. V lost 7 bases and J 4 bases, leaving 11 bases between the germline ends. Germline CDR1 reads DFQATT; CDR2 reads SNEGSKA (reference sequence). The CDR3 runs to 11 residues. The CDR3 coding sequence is TGCAGTGTCTCCAAACTTTACGAGCAGTACTTC. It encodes CSVSKLYEQYF.

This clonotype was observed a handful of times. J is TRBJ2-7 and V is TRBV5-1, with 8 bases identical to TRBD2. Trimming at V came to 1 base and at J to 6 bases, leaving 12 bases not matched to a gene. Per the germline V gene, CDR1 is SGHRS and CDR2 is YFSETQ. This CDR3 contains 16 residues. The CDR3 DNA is TGCGCCAGCAGCTTGAGGAAGGGGTCTAGCGGGTCCGAGCAGTACTTC. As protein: CASSLRKGSSGSEQYF.

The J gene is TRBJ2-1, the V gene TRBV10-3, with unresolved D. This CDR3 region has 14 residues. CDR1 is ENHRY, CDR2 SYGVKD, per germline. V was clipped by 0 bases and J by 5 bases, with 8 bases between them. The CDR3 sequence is CAISESVGDNEQFF. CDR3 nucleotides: TGTGCCATCAGTGAGTCCGTAGGCGACAATGAGCAGTTCTTC.

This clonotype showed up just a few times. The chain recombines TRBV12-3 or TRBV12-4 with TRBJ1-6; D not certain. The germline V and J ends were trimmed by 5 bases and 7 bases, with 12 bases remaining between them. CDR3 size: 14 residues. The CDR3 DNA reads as TGTGCCAGCAGTCCCCAAGGATGGAATTCACCCCTCCACTTT. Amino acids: CASSPQGWNSPLHF.

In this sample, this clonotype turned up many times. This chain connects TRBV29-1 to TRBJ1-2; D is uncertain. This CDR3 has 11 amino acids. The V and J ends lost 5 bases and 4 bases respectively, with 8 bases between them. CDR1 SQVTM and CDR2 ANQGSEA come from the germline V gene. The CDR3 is CSVSSFYGYTF. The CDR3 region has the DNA TGCAGCGTTAGCAGCTTCTATGGCTACACCTTC. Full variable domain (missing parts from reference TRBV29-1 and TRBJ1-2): SAVISQKPSRDICQRGTSLTIQCQVDSQVTMMFWYRQQPGQSLTLIATANQGSEATYESGFVIDKFPISRPNLTFSTLTVSNMSPEDSSIYLCSVSSFYGYTFGSGTRLTVV.

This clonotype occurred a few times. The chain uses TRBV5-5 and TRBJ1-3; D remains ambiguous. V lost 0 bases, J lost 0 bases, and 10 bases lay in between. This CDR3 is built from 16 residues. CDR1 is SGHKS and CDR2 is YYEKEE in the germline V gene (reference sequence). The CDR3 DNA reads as TGTGCCAGCAGCTTGGCCGGCGTCCACTCTGGAAACACCATATATTTT. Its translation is CASSLAGVHSGNTIYF.